This T cell receptor (beta chain) comes out of a study of blood T cell repertoires in COVID-19. About the research overall: There were acute and convalescent COVID-19 samples, and they came from the United States, Italy and Spain. PBMCs, B-cell-depleted T cells, or T cells provided the cDNA or gDNA that made up the material.

TCRdb keeps only in-frame clones here, not all; method: immunoSEQ multiplex PCR. The data hold about 240,000 clones, with about 85% observed a single time. The CDR3 contains 16 residues. The V segment lost 0 bases and the J segment 8 bases; nucleotides outside the gene matches: 10. In germline, CDR1 is SGHRS, CDR2 YFSETQ. The sample was peripheral blood. The chain recombines TRBV5-1 with TRBJ2-1; 8 nucleotides line up with TRBD1. The clonotype was recovered from a man aged 60 to 75 who had recovered from COVID-19. The CDR3 nucleotides read TGCGCCAGCAGCTTGGGATCCGGGACAGGTATCGATGAGCAGTTCTTC. Translating it yields CASSLGSGTGIDEQFF.